This T cell receptor (beta chain) was recorded in a study of cytomegalovirus exposure and HLA in healthy donors. The study, taken as a whole, reports: Fewer N-insertions than the approximately 700-donor mean were reportedly shown by an Asian-associated ancestry cluster in a later analysis. V- and J-gene trimming of TCR beta was linked (in a later analysis) to a missense DCLRE1C variant.

Use of 60 Vbeta and 13 Jbeta primers characterized the PCR. Profiling relied on immunoSEQ multiplex PCR, and the TCRdb table lists in-frame clones only, not all of them. The sample lists approximately 150,000 clones, about four fifths occurring once. Though probably carrying unrecorded immune exposures, donors were nominally healthy at sampling. As concerns this clone: Its antigen is unknown.

The TCR sequence derives from a male donor in good health and CMV-seropositive. The sample taken for sequencing was PBMCs.

Written as DNA, the CDR3 is TGTGCCAGCAGCCCGACAGTGGGGGGGGAGCTGTTTTTT. It is translated as CASSPTVGGELFF. The chain is built from TRBV4-2 and TRBJ2-2; maybe TRBD1 (5 bases). Germline V gene data show CDR1 as LGHNA and CDR2 as YNFKEQ. The length of the CDR3 is 13 residues. V lost 4 bases to trimming and J lost 8 bases, with 11 bases between them.